The T cell receptor beta chain described here comes from a study of Ad26.COV2.S vaccination and SARS-CoV-2 variants. The V gene lost 0 bases and the J gene lost 2 bases, with 18 bases spanning the gap. Germline CDR1 is KGHDR and CDR2 is SFDVKD. CDR3 size: 19 residues. The treatment here: about 20 received Ad26.COV2.S at low or high dose, single or two shots; a few received placebo; per-sample allocation not given. The investigators took samples on day 63 after the first vaccine or placebo injection. Assay used: immunoSEQ multiplex PCR; TCRdb lists only in-frame clones, some missing. There are 350,000 to 500,000 clones in the sample; 90% occur only once, and around 4.2% lies in the top ten. This clone was seen only once.

The starting material was peripheral blood, obtained in a trial of Ad26.COV2.S vaccine versus placebo. The chain carries TRBV24-1 and TRBJ2-2, with a possible D match to TRBD2 (5 bases). The origin of this receptor is a person between 18 and 65 years old who received the Ad26.COV2.S COVID-19 vaccine or a placebo. The CDR3 reads CATSDLGSDGRGNTGELFF. The DNA for the CDR3 is TGTGCCACCAGTGATTTGGGTTCGGACGGACGGGGTAACACCGGGGAGCTGTTTTTT.